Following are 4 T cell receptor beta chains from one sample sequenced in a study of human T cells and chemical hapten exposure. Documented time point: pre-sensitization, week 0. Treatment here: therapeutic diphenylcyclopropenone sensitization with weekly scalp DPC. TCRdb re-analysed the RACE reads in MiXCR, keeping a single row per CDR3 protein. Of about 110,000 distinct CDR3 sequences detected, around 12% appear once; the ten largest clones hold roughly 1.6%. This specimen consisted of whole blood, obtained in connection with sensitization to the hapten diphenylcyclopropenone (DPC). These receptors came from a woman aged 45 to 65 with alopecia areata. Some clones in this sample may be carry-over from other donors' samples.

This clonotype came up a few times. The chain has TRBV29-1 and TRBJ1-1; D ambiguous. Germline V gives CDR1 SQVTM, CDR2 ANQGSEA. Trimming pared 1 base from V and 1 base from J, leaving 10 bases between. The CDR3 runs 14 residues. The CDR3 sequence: CSVEGQIQNTEAFF. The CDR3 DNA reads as TGCAGCGTTGAAGGGCAGATTCAGAACACTGAAGCTTTCTTT.

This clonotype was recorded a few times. CDR3 DNA sequence: TGCAGCGTTCAGCGGCGGGCGAACACCGGGGAGCTGTTTTTT. Protein: CSVQRRANTGELFF. V usage is TRBV29-1 and J usage is TRBJ2-2; D is possibly TRBD2 (5 bases). The CDR3 contains 14 residues. With 5 bases removed from V and 0 bases from J, the gap between germline ends came to 10 bases. The germline V gene has CDR1 SQVTM and CDR2 ANQGSEA.

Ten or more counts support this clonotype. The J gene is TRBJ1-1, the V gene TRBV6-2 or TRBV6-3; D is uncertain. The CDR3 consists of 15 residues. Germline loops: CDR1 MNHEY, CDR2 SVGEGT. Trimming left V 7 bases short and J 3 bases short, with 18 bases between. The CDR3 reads CASNQTRLQYTEAFF. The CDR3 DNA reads TGTGCCAGCAATCAAACCCGGCTTCAATACACTGAAGCTTTCTTT.

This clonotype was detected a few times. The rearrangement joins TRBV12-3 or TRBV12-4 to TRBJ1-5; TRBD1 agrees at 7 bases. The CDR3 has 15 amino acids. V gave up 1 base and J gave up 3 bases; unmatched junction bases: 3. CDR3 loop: CASSLGGQLNQPQHF. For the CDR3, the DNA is TGTGCCAGCAGTTTAGGGGGACAGCTCAATCAGCCCCAGCATTTT.